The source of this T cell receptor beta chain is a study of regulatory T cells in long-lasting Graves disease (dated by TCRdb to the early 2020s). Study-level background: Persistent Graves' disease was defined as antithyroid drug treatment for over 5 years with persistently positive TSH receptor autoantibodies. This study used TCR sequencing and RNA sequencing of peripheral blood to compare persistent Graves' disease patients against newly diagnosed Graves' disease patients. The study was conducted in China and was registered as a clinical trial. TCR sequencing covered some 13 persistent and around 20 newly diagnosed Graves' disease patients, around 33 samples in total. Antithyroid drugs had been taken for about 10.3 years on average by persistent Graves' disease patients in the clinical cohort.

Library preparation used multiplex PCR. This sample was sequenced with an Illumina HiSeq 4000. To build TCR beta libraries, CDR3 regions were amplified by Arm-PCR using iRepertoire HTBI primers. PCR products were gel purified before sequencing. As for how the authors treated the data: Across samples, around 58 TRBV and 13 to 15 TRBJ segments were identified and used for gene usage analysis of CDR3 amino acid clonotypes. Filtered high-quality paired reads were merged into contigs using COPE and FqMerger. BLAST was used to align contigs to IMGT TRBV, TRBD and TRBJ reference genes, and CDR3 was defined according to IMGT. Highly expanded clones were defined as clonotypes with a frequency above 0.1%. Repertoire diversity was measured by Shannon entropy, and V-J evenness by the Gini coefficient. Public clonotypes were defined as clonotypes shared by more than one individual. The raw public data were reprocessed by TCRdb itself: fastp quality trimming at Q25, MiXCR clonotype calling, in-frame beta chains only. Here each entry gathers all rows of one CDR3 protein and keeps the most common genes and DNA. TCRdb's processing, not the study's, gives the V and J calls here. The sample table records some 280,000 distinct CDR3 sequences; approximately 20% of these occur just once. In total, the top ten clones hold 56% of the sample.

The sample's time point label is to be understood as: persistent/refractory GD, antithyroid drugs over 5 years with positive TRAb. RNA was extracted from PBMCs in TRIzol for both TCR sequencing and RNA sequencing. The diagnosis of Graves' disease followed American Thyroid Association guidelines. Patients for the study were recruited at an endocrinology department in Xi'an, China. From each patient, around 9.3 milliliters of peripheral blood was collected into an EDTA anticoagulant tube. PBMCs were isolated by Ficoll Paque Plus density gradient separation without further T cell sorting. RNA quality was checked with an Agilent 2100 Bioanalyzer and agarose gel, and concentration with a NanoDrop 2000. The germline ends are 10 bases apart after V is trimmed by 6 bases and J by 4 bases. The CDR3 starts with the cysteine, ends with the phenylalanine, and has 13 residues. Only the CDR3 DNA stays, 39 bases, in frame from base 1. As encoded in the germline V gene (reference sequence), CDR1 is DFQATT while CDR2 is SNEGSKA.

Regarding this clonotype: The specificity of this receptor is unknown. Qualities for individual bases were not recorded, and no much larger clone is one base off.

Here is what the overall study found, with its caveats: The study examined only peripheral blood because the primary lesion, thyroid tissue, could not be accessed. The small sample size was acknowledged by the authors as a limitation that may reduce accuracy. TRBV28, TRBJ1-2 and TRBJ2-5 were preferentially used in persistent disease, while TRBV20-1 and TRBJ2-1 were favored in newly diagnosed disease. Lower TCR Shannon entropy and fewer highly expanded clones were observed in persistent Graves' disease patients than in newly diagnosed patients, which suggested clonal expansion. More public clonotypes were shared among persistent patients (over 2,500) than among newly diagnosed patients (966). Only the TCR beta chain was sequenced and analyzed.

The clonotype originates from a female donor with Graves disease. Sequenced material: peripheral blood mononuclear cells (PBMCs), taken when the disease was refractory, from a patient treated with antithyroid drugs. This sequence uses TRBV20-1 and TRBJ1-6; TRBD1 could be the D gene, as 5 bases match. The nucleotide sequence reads TGCAGTGCCCTGACAGATTATAATTCACCCCTCCACTTT. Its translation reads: CSALTDYNSPLHF.